These 25 T cell receptor beta chains were sequenced from one sample in a study of T cells in Graves' hyperthyroidism and ophthalmopathy. Amplified regions were TCR beta CDR3 sequences from RNA transcripts. An initial round of RT-PCR targeting the TCR CDR3 relied on the HTBI primer set. TCRdb re-derived calls from the multiplex PCR reads in MiXCR, one entry per CDR3 protein. The table has approximately 400,000 distinct CDR3 sequences, around 13% seen once. Sequences were obtained from blood. These receptors were obtained from a woman aged 60-70 years with Graves' hyperthyroidism.

On this clonotype itself: A clone one base away is much larger, so this may be a read error. No conserved phenylalanine or tryptophan ends this CDR3, so it is likely a read error. The rearrangement links TRBV7-9 to TRBJ1-1; possibly TRBD1 for D (5 bases). The V gene lost 5 bases and the J gene lost 0 bases, with 13 bases spanning the gap. The CDR3 sequence is 15 residues long. CDR1 is SEHNR and CDR2 is FQNEAQ in the germline V gene (reference sequence). CDR3: CASSLAGSVNTEAFS. In DNA form, the CDR3 reads TGTGCCAGCAGCCTCGCAGGGTCGGTGAACACTGAAGCTTTCTCT.

In this sample, this clonotype turned up many times. This chain links TRBV27 with TRBJ2-3, with D possibly TRBD2 on 6 matching bases. Trimming shortened V by 4 bases and J by 2 bases, and 13 bases separated the two germline ends. The CDR3 runs to 15 residues. Germline CDR1 reads MNHEY; CDR2 reads SMNVEV (reference sequence). CDR3 bases: TGTGCCAGCAGTTCTAGGCGGGGATACACAGATACGCAGTATTTT. Protein: CASSSRRGYTDTQYF.

This clonotype has ten or more counts. V gene TRBV6-2 or TRBV6-3 combines with J gene TRBJ2-1; TRBD2 agrees at 8 bases. In germline, CDR1 is MNHEY, CDR2 SVGEGT. Trimming took 5 bases from V and 5 from J; bases not matched to a gene: 5. The CDR3 spans 14 residues. The CDR3 is CASSKSGGNNEQFF. In DNA form, the CDR3 reads TGTGCCAGCAGTAAAAGCGGGGGAAACAATGAGCAGTTCTTC.

This clonotype was picked up many times. The chain carries TRBV2 and TRBJ1-5; D is undetermined. The CDR3 runs to 14 residues. Germline CDR1 SNHLY, CDR2 FYNNEI. With 6 bases removed from V and 4 bases from J, the gap between germline ends came to 13 bases. The CDR3 spells CASSGGMGNQPQHF. Here the CDR3 DNA reads TGTGCCAGCAGCGGAGGAATGGGGAATCAGCCCCAGCATTTT.

On this clonotype: The CDR3 carries no conserved terminal phenylalanine or tryptophan, so it likely arises from a read error. The chain links TRBV3-1 to TRBJ2-7; D is perhaps TRBD1 or TRBD2 (6 bases each). The CDR3 spans 14 residues. Germline loops: CDR1 LGHDT, CDR2 YNNKEL (reference sequence). Between the trimmed V and J ends, which lost 1 base and 5 bases, there was a span of 12 bases. CDR3 in DNA: TGTGCCAGCAGCCAAGGACTTAGGGGGGACGAGCAGTACCTC. It translates to CASSQGLRGDEQYL.

This clonotype was picked up many times. The chain combines TRBV28 with TRBJ1-3; 9 bases fit TRBD1. Germline V gene sequence: CDR1 MDHEN, CDR2 SYDVKM. V lost 5 bases and J lost 9; bases outside the gene matches: 14. The CDR3 runs 16 residues. CDR3 bases: TGTGCCAGCAGTCCTCCACAGGGGGCGGGTAGAACCACCATATATTTT. Translated: CASSPPQGAGRTTIYF. Complete variable domain (other parts from reference TRBV28 and TRBJ1-3): DVKVTQSSRYLVKRTGEKVFLECVQDMDHENMFWYRQDPGLGLRLIYFSYDVKMKEKGDIPEGYSVSREKKERFSLILESASTNQTSMYLCASSPPQGAGRTTIYFGEGSWLTVV.

This clonotype was seen at least ten times. The chain couples TRBV6-1 to TRBJ1-2; 7 positions match TRBD1. Germline trimming cut 6 bases from V and 4 bases from J; bases unmatched to any gene: 8. The germline CDR1 and CDR2 sequences are MNHNS and SASEGT. This CDR3 contains 14 residues. CDR3 nucleotide sequence: TGTGCCAGCAGCACTACGACAGGGCTCTATGGCTACACCTTC. Protein sequence: CASSTTTGLYGYTF.

This clonotype has just a few counts. A junction boundary mismatches the germline segment, possibly from a read error. The chain employs TRBV7-7 and TRBJ2-5; 9 nucleotides agree with TRBD2. CDR3 length: 16 residues. Germline CDR1 and CDR2: SSHAT and FNYEAQ (reference sequence). CDR3 sequence (DNA): TGTGCTAGCAGCTTAGCGGGGGCAGGGGCCCATGAGACCCAGTACTTC. Translated: CASSLAGAGAHETQYF.

This chain's CDR3 is CASSRGGTGVTNYGYTF. The CDR3, as DNA: TGTGCCAGCTCCCGAGGCGGGACAGGGGTTACTAACTATGGCTACACCTTC. J is TRBJ1-2 and V is TRBV5-4; 10 nucleotides match TRBD1. Germline CDR1 is SGHNT and CDR2 is YYREEE (reference sequence). The V gene end was trimmed by 7 bases and the J gene end by 0 bases; junction bases not matched to a gene: 12. The CDR3 spans 17 residues.

There are many counts of this clonotype. The genes are TRBV10-3 and TRBJ2-7, with a weak D call TRBD2 (7 bases). Germline V gene lookup returns CDR1 ENHRY and CDR2 SYGVKD. This CDR3 contains 15 residues. Deletions cut 5 bases from V and 1 base from J, with 15 bases between. CDR3 in DNA: TGTGCCATCAGTCCTAAGGGGGGGGGATCCTACGAGCAGTACTTC. It translates to CAISPKGGGSYEQYF.

This rearrangement joins TRBV5-1 to TRBJ2-7; perhaps TRBD2 as D (6 bases). The CDR3 consists of 16 residues. Germline V gene data show CDR1 as SGHRS and CDR2 as YFSETQ. Deletions cut 0 bases from V and 0 bases from J, with 13 bases between. CDR3 residues: CASSLGLDTSSYEQYF. The DNA of the CDR3 is TGCGCCAGCAGCTTGGGACTAGATACTAGCTCCTACGAGCAGTACTTC.

V usage is TRBV28 and J usage is TRBJ1-3, with 10 bases fitting TRBD1. CDR1 MDHEN and CDR2 SYDVKM come from the germline V gene. The CDR3 contains 18 residues. J gave up 5 bases and V 1 base, and 11 bases lay outside the gene matches. This CDR3 reads CASSLSGGTGDERNTIYF. The CDR3, as DNA: TGTGCCAGCAGTTTATCGGGAGGGACAGGGGATGAGAGAAACACCATATATTTT.

This clonotype was seen at least ten times. The V and J genes are TRBV3-1 and TRBJ1-1; no reliable D call. The CDR3 totals 12 residues. V was shortened by 7 bases and J by 4 bases, with 10 bases between the two germline ends. Germline values: CDR1 LGHDT, CDR2 YNNKEL (reference sequence). CDR3 sequence reads: CASNKGGTEAFF. In nucleotides, the CDR3 is TGTGCCAGCAACAAGGGTGGCACTGAAGCTTTCTTT.

This clonotype was recorded at least ten times. The rearrangement joins TRBV7-9 to TRBJ2-5; D is ambiguous. There are 13 residues in the CDR3. The germline gives CDR1 SEHNR, CDR2 FQNEAQ (reference sequence). V was pared by 4 bases and J by 5 bases, with 11 bases between. CDR3 sequence (DNA): TGTGCCAGCAGCTCCTCAGTGGGGGAGACCCAGTACTTC. Protein product: CASSSSVGETQYF.

This clonotype turned up a few times. The chain recombines TRBV10-3 with TRBJ2-5, with D maybe TRBD1 (6 bases). V was pared by 6 bases and J by 4 bases, with 9 bases between. Germline CDR1 and CDR2: ENHRY and SYGVKD. The CDR3 is made up of 12 amino acids. The CDR3 DNA is TGTGCCATCAGCAGGGGCCGAGAGACCCAGTACTTC. Its translation: CAISRGRETQYF.

This clonotype was found a few times. V and J are TRBV5-1 and TRBJ1-6; TRBD1 might be the D (6 bases). CDR3 length equals 16 residues. The ends were cut back, 4 bases at V and 10 bases at J, with 21 bases in the middle. The germline CDR1 and CDR2 sequences are SGHRS and YFSETQ. CDR3 sequence: CASSPLRGGSGSPLHF. The CDR3 region has the DNA TGCGCCAGCAGCCCTCTCCGGGGGGGCTCGGGGTCACCCCTCCACTTT.

A note on this clonotype: One end of the junction fails to match germline, which may point to a read error. V gene TRBV14 combines with J gene TRBJ2-2; 11 nucleotides line up with TRBD1. Germline V lookup: CDR1 SGHDN, CDR2 FVKESK. This CDR3 is 17 amino acids long. CDR3 protein: CASSHFWDRGNPGELFF. CDR3 coding DNA: TGTGCCAGCAGCCATTTCTGGGACAGGGGGAACCCCGGGGAGCTGTTTTTT.

This clonotype has more than one count but fewer than ten. This chain connects TRBV5-1 to TRBJ1-1; the D gene is possibly TRBD1 (6 bases). The germline gives CDR1 SGHRS, CDR2 YFSETQ. Trimming stripped 2 bases from V and 5 bases from J, with 10 bases between. CDR3 size: 13 residues. The CDR3 sequence is CASSFTGLTEAFF. CDR3 DNA sequence: TGCGCCAGCAGCTTTACAGGGCTTACTGAAGCTTTCTTT.

At least ten counts were recorded for this clonotype. The V call is TRBV5-1, the J call TRBJ2-1; 7 positions match TRBD2. CDR1 is SGHRS and CDR2 is YFSETQ in the germline V gene. V dropped 0 bases and J dropped 2; count of bases not matched to a gene: 2. This CDR3 contains 15 residues. The CDR3 is CASSLAGGTYNEQFF. As DNA, the CDR3 is TGCGCCAGCAGCTTGGCGGGAGGCACCTACAATGAGCAGTTCTTC.

This clonotype was observed many times. The rearrangement links TRBV6-5 to TRBJ2-3; D call uncertain. Germline CDR1 is MNHEY and CDR2 is SVGAGI. The V and J ends lost 6 bases and 0 bases respectively, with 13 bases between them. The CDR3 is 15 residues long. The CDR3 bases are TGTGCCAGCAGCCCCCGTGTAGGAAGCACAGATACGCAGTATTTT. This gives the protein CASSPRVGSTDTQYF.

The gene calls are TRBV7-9 and TRBJ1-4, with 8 bases that match TRBD1. Germline assignment: CDR1 SEHNR and CDR2 FQNEAQ (reference sequence). The V segment lost 2 bases and the J segment 7 bases; nucleotides outside the gene matches: 6. The CDR3 is made up of 15 amino acids. DNA for the CDR3: TGTGCCAGCAGCTTAAGGACAGGGCTAAGTGAAAAACTGTTTTTT. It codes for CASSLRTGLSEKLFF.

This clonotype was seen a handful of times. This rearrangement joins TRBV5-1 to TRBJ2-7; 15 nucleotides align to TRBD2. The CDR3 contains 17 residues. Per the germline V gene, CDR1 is SGHRS and CDR2 is YFSETQ. V dropped 4 bases and J dropped 3; count of bases not matched to a gene: 8. The CDR3 loop is CASSGLAGGNPLYEQYF. The CDR3, as DNA: TGCGCCAGCAGCGGACTAGCGGGAGGGAACCCCCTCTACGAGCAGTACTTC.

This chain connects TRBV7-9 to TRBJ1-1; D unresolved. Between the trimmed V and J ends, which lost 5 bases and 0 bases, there was a span of 16 bases. Germline CDR1 SEHNR, CDR2 FQNEAQ (reference sequence). This CDR3 region has 16 residues. The CDR3 spells CASSPLTYGLNTEAFF. The CDR3 coding sequence is TGTGCCAGCAGCCCACTCACCTACGGACTGAACACTGAAGCTTTCTTT.

This clonotype was seen at least ten times. V usage is TRBV20-1 and J usage is TRBJ2-4, with 9 bases fitting TRBD2. Trimming removed 0 bases from V and 7 bases from J; junction bases left unmatched: 4. The CDR3 has 14 amino acids. Germline CDR1 and CDR2: DFQATT and SNEGSKA (reference sequence). The CDR3 nucleotides read TGCAGTGCTAGAGATAGCGGGAGCAGGAACATTCAGTACTTC. The encoded protein is CSARDSGSRNIQYF.

Of note for this clonotype: A read error may produce the germline difference seen at one junction end. The rearrangement links TRBV12-3 or TRBV12-4 to TRBJ1-2, with 12 positions matching TRBD1. This CDR3 has 13 residues. In DNA form, the CDR3 reads TGCGCCAGCAGTGGGACAGGGGGCAGCGGCTACACCTTC. The encoded protein is CASSGTGGSGYTF.